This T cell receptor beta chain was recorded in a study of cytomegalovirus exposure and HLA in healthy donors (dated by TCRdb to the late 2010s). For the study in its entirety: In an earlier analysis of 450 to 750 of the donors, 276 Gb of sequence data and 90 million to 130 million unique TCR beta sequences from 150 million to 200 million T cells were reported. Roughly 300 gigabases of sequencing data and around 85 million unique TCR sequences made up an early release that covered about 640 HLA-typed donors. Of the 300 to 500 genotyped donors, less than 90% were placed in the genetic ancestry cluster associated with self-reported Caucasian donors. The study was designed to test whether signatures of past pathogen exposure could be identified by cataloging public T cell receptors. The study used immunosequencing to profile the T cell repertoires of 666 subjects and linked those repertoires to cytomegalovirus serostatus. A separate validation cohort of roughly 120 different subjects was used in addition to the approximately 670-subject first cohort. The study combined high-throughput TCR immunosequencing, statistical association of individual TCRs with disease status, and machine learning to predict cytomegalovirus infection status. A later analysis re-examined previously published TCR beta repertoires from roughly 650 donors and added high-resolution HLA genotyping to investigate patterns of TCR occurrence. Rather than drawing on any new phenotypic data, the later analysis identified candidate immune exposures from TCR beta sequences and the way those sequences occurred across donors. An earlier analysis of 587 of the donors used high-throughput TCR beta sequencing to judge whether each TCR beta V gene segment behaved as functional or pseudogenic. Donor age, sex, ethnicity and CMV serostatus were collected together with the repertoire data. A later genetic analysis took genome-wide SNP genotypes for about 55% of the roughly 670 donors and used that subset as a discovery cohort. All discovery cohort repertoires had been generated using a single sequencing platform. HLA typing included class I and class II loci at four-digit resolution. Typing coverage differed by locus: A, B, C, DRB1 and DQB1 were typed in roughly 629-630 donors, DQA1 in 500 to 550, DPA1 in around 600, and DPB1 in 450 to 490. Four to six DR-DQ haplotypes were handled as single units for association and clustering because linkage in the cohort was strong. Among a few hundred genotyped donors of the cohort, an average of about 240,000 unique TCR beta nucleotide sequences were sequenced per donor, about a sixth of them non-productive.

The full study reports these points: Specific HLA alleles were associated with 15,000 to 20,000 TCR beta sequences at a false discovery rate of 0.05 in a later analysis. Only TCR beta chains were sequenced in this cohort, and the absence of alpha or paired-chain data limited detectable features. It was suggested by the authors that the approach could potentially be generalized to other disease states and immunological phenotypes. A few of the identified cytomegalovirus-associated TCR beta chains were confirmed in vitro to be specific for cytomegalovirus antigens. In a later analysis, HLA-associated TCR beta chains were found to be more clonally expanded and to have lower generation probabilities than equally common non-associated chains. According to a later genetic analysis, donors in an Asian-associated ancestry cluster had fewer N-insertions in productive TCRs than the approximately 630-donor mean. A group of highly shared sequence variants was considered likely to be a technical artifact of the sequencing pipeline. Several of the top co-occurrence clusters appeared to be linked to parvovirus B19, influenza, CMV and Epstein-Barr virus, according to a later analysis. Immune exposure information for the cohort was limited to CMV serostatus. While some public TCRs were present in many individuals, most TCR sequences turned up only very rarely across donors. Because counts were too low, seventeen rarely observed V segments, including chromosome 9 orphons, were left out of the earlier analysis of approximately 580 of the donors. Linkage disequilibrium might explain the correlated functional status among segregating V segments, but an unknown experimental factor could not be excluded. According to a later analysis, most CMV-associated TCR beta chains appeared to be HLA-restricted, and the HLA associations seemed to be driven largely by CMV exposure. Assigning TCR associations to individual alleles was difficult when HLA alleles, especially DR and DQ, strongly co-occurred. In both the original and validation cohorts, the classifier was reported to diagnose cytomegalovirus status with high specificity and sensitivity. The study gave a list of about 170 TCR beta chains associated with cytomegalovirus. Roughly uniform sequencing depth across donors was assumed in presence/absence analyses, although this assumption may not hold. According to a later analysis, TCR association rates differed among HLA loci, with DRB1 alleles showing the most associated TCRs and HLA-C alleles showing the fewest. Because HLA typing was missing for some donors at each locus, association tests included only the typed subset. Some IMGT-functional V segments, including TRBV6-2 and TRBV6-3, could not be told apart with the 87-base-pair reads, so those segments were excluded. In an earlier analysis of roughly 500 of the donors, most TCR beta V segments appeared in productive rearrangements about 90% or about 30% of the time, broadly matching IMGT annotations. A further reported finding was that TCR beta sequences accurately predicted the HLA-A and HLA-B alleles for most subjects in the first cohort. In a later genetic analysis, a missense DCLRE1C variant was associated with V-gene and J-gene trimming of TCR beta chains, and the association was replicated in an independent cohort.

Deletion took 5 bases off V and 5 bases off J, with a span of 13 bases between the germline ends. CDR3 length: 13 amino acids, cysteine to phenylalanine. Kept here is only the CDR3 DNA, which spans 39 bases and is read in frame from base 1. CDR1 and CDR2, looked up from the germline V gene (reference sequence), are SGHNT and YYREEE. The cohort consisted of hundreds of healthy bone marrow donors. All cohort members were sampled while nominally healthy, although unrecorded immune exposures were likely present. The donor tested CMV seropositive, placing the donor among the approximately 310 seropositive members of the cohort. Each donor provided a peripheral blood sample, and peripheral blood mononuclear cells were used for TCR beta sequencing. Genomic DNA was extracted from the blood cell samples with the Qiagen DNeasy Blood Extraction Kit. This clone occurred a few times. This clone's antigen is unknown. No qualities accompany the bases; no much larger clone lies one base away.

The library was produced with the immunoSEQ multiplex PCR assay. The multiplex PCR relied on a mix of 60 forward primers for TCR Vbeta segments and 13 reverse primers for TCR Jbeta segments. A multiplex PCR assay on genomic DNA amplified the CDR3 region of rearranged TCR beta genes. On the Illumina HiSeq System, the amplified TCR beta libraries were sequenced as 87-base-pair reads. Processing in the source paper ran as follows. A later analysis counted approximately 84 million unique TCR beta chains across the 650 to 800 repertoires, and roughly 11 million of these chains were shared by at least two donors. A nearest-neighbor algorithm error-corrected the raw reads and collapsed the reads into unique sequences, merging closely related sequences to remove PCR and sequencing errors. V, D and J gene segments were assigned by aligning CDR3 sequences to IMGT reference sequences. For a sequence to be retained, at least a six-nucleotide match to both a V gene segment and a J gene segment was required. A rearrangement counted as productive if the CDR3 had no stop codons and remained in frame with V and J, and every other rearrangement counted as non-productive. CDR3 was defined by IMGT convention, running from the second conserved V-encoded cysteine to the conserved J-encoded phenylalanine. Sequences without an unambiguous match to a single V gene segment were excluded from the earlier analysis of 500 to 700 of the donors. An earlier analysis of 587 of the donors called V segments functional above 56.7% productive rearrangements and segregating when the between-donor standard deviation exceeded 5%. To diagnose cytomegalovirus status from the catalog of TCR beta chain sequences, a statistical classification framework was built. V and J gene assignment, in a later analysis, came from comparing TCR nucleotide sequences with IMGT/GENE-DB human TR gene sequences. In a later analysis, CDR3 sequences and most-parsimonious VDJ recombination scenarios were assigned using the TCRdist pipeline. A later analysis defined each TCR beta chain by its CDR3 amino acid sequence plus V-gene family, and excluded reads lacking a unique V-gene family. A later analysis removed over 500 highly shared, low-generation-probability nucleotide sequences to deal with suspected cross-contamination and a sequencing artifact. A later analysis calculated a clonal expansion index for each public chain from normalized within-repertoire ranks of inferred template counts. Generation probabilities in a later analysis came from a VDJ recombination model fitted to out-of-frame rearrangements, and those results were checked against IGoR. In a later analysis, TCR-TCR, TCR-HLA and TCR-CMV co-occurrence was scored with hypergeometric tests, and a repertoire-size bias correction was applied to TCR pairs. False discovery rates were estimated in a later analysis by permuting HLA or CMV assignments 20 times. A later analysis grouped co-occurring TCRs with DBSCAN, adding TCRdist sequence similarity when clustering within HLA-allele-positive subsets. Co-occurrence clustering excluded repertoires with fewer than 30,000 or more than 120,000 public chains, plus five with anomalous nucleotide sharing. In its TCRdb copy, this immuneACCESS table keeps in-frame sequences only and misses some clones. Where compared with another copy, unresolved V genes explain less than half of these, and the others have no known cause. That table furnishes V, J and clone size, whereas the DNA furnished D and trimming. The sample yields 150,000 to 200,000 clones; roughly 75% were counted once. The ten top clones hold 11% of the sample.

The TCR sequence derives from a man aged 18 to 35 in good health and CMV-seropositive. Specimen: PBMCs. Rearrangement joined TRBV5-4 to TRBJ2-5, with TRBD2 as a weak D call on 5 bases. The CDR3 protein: CASRTAGVETQYF. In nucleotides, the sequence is TGTGCCAGCAGGACCGCCGGGGTGGAGACCCAGTACTTC.